This T cell receptor beta chain was identified during a study of STAT5B mutations in CD4+ large granular lymphocyte leukemia (dated by TCRdb to 2022 to 2024). Broadly, across the study: Among healthy controls, the CDR3 'QG' motif was associated with a particular HLA allele. TCRbeta repertoires of CD4+ T-cell large granular lymphocyte leukemia patients were compared with those of healthy blood donors. Flow cytometry on FACSCanto II or FACSVerse confirmed that purified fractions exceeded 95% purity among lymphocytes.

Concerning this clone: Its target antigen remains unknown. The record has no base qualities; no much larger clone is one base away.

The immunoSEQ assay at survey resolution was applied to genomic DNA for sequencing of TCRbeta rearrangements. Concerning the study's data processing: In the TCR sequencing data, the lowest productive clonotype frequency that could be detected was 2.59 x 10-5. Only productive TCRbeta rearrangements, defined as complete and in-frame sequences, were included in the analyses. The clonality of each sample was calculated as Simpson clonality in the immunoSEQ Analyzer version 3.0. Clones were binned by frequency as very rare, small, medium, large (1-20%) or hyperexpanded (>20%). Generation probabilities were estimated with OLGA 1.2.3, V-gene circos plots were made with VDJtools, specificities were searched in VDJdb, and CDR3 motifs were identified with GLIPH. The table comes from immuneACCESS by way of TCRdb, which keeps in-frame sequences with V and J called. Part of the clones is missing from these tables; in studies checked, under half for an unresolved V gene and the rest for unknown reasons. The DNA was the basis for D and trimming; V, J and clone size are from that table. Within this sample are some 38,000 clones, with over 70% of them counted one time only. Approximately 0.53% of the sample comes from the top ten.

V and J lose 1 base and 3 bases, and a span of 10 bases separates them. From the germline V gene, CDR1 is KGHSH and CDR2 is LQKENI. Reading from cysteine to phenylalanine, the CDR3 counts 14 amino acids. Left in the record is the CDR3 DNA by itself, 42 bases read in frame from the first base. The healthy control group was made up of more than 35 blood donors, and the Finnish Red Cross blood service supplied their buffy coats. All TCR-sequenced material derived from peripheral blood: patient blood samples and healthy donor buffy coats. Ficoll-Hypaque gradient centrifugation was used to isolate peripheral blood mononuclear cells. For the healthy controls, CD4+ cells were obtained from buffy coats by magnetic purification. Genomic DNA was extracted with the Gentra Puregene Cell and Tissue kit and quantified on a Qubit 2.0 fluorometer. Overall study results and their limits: Data were not HLA-matched; higher clonality in CD4+ versus CD8+ T-LGLL could reflect the relatively small sample size. Greater clonality appeared to be present in CD4-sorted patient repertoires than in healthy CD4+ repertoires, and the difference was retained after the putative leukemic clones were removed. Main leukemic clonotypes were private to each patient, although over 20% of the main leukemic clonotypes were found at low frequency in the non-leukemic repertoires of other patients. Enrichment of TRBV06-family usage was observed among the top patient clones (8/27) relative to healthy controls (2/35).

The receptor's source is a human donor in good health. The sample comprised CD4+ T cells from blood buffy coats. The chain is encoded by TRBV18 joined to TRBJ2-7; the D gene cannot be resolved reliably. The DNA sequence is TGTGCCAGCTCACCACTGTGGCCGGGCTACGAGCAGTACTTC. This gives the protein CASSPLWPGYEQYF. With the portions outside the CDR3 filled from the reference TRBV18 and TRBJ2-7 genes, the complete variable region becomes NAGVMQNPRHLVRRRGQEARLRCSPMKGHSHVYWYRQLPEEGLKFMVYLQKENIIDESGMPKERFSAEFPKEGPSILRIQQVVRGDSAAYFCASSPLWPGYEQYFGPGTRLTVT.